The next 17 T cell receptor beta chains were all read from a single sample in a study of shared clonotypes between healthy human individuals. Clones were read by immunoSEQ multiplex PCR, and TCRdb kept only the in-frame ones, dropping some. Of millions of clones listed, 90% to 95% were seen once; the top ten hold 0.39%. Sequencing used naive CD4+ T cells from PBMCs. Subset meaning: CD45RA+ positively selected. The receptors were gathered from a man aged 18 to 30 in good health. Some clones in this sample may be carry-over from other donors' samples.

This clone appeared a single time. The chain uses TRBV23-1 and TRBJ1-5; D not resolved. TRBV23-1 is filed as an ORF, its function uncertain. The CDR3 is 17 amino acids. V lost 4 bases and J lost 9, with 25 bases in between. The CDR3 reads CASSPQRDTANEVPQHF. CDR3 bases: TGCGCCAGCAGTCCCCAAAGGGATACAGCCAACGAGGTGCCCCAGCATTTT.

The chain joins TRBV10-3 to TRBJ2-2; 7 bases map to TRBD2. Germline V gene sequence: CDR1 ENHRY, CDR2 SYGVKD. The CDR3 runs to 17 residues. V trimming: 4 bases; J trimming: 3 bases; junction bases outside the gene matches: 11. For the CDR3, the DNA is TGTGCCATCAGTGCCCCGGGACTAAGTCTTGACACCGGGGAGCTGTTTTTT. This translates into CAISAPGLSLDTGELFF.

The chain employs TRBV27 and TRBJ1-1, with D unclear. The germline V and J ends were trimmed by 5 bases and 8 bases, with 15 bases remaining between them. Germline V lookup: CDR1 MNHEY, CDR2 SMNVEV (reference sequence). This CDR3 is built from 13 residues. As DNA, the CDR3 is TGTGCCAGCAGTCATTTTATTACAGAAGAAGCTTTCTTT. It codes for CASSHFITEEAFF.

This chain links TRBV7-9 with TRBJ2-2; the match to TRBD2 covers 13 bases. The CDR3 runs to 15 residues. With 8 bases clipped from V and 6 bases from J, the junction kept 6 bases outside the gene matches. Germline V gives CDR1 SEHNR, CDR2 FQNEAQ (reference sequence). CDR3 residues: CASLKGLAGPGELFF. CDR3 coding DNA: TGTGCCAGCTTAAAGGGACTAGCGGGACCCGGGGAGCTGTTTTTT.

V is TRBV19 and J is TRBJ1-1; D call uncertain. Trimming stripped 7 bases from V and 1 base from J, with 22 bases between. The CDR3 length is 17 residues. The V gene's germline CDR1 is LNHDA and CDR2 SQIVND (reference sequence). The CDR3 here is CASKGPRVGRPNTEAFF. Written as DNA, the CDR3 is TGTGCCAGTAAGGGCCCCCGGGTAGGACGGCCGAACACTGAAGCTTTCTTT. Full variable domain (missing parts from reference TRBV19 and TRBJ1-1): DGGITQSPKYLFRKEGQNVTLSCEQNLNHDAMYWYRQDPGQGLRLIYYSQIVNDFQKGDIAEGYSVSREKKESFPLTVTSAQKNPTAFYLCASKGPRVGRPNTEAFFGQGTRLTVV.

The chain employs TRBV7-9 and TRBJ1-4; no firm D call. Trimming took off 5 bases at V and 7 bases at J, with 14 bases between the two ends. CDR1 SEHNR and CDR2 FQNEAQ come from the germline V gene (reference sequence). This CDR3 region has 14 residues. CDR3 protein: CASSKAASTEKLFF. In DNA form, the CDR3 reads TGTGCCAGCAGCAAGGCGGCCAGCACTGAAAAACTGTTTTTT.

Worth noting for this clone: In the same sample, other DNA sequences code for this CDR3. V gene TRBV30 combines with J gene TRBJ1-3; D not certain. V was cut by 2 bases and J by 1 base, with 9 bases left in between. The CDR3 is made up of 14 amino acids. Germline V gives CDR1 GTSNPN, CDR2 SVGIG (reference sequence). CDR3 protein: CAWSFGLSGNTIYF. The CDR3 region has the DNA TGTGCCTGGAGTTTCGGTCTGTCTGGAAACACCATATATTTT.

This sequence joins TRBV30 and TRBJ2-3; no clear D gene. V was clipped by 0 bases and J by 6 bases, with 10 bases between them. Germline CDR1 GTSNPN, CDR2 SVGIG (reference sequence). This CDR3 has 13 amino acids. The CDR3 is CAWSVRSKDTQYF. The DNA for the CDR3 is TGTGCCTGGAGTGTACGGTCGAAGGATACGCAGTATTTT.

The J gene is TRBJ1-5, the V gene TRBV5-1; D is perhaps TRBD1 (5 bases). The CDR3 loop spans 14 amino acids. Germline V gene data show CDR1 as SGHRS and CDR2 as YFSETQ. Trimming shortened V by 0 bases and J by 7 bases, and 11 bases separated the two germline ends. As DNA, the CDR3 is TGCGCCAGCAGCTTGGAGGGGAAAGAGCAGCCCCAGCATTTT. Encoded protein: CASSLEGKEQPQHF.

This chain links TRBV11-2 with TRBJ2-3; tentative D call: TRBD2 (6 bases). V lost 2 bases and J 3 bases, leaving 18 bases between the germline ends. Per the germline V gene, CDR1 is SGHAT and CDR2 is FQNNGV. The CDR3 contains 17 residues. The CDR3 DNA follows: TGTGCCAGCAGCTTAATCCCCGGGACTGAACTAACAGATACGCAGTATTTT. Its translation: CASSLIPGTELTDTQYF.

The CDR3 nucleotides are TGTGCCAGCAGCTCTCCACTGAGCGGGAGGTACGAGCAGTACTTC. This translates into CASSSPLSGRYEQYF. The J gene is TRBJ2-7, the V gene TRBV7-9; the match to TRBD2 covers 9 bases. V trimming: 4 bases; J trimming: 4 bases; junction bases outside the gene matches: 8. The CDR3 is 15 amino acids. CDR1 and CDR2 from the germline V gene are SEHNR and FQNEAQ (reference sequence).

The CDR3 sequence is CASGWAGTGNMNTEAFF. The CDR3 nucleotides are TGTGCTAGTGGTTGGGCCGGGACAGGGAACATGAACACTGAAGCTTTCTTT. The chain employs TRBV12-5 and TRBJ1-1; TRBD1 matches at 9 bases. CDR3 length: 17 amino acids. V trimming: 4 bases; J trimming: 0 bases; junction bases outside the gene matches: 9. Germline assignment: CDR1 LGHNT and CDR2 FRNRAP.

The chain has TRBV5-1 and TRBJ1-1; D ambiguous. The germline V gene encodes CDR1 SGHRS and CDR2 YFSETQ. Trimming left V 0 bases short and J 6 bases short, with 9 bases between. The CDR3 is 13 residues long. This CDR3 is CASSLGPSPEAFF. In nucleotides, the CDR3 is TGCGCCAGCAGCTTGGGGCCATCCCCTGAAGCTTTCTTT.

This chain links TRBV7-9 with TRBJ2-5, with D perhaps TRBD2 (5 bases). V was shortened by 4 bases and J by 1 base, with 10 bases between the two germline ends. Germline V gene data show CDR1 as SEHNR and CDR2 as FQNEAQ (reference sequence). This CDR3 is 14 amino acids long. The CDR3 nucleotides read TGTGCCAGCAGCTGGCGGAGCGGCCAAGAGACCCAGTACTTC. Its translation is CASSWRSGQETQYF.

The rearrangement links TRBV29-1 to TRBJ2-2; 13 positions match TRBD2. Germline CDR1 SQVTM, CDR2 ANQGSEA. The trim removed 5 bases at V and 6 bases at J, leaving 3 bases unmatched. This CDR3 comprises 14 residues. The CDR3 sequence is CSVWTSGRSGELFF. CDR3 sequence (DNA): TGCAGCGTTTGGACTAGCGGGAGATCCGGGGAGCTGTTTTTT.

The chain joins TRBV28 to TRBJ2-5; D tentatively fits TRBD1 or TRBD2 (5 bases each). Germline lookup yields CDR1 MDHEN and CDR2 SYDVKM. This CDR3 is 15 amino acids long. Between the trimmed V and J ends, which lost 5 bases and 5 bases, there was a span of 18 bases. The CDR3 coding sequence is TGTGCCAGCAGTGGGGGTGGGCAGGGTGAGGAGACCCAGTACTTC. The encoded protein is CASSGGGQGEETQYF.

The CDR3 here is CSERLLSSYNEQFF. The CDR3, as DNA: TGCAGCGAAAGACTCCTTAGCTCCTACAATGAGCAGTTCTTC. The chain links TRBV29-1 to TRBJ2-1; no clear D gene. The CDR3 is 14 residues long. The V and J ends lost 7 bases and 0 bases respectively, with 13 bases between them. Germline CDR1 and CDR2: SQVTM and ANQGSEA.